A single sample gave rise to the 20 T cell receptor beta chains below, sequenced in a study of beta chain features in type 1 diabetes. Study results and limitations: Type 1 diabetes patients had TCRB CDR3s that were shorter (moderately but significantly so) in all four CD4+ subsets.

Their recognized antigens are unknown. Expressed TCRB transcripts got sequenced, as all isolated RNA was reverse transcribed. Sequencing was performed with immunoSEQ multiplex PCR; in TCRdb, only in-frame clones are kept and a portion is missing. Of about 740,000 clones in the sample, roughly 13% are singletons; the top ten hold 0.02% to 0.025%. Sequencing was carried out using naive CD4+ T cells from blood. The receptor set was obtained from a man younger than 35 with type 1 diabetes.

V and J are TRBV2 and TRBJ2-7; D gene ambiguous. Looked up from germline, CDR1 is SNHLY and CDR2 is FYNNEI. The CDR3 extends over 12 amino acids. The V and J ends lost 7 bases and 0 bases respectively, with 7 bases between them. DNA of the CDR3: TGTGCCAGCACGTACAGCTCCTACGAGCAGTACTTC. It encodes CASTYSSYEQYF. Based on the CDR3 plus reference TRBV2 and TRBJ2-7, the full variable domain is EPEVTQTPSHQVTQMGQEVILRCVPISNHLYFYWYRQILGQKVEFLVSFYNNEISEKSEIFDDQFSVERPDGSNFTLKIRSTKLEDSAMYFCASTYSSYEQYFGPGTRLTVT.

The chain carries TRBV10-1 and TRBJ2-3; TRBD2 agrees at 8 bases. Losses at the gene ends were 0 bases for V and 5 bases for J; bases not matched to a gene: 7. Per the germline V gene, CDR1 is WNHNN and CDR2 is SYGVQD (reference sequence). CDR3 size: 16 residues. CDR3 sequence reads: CASSESSGGALDTQYF. The CDR3 nucleotides read TGCGCCAGCAGTGAGTCTTCCGGGGGGGCCTTAGATACGCAGTATTTT.

This clone was seen a few times. V is TRBV7-9 and J is TRBJ1-5, with D maybe TRBD1 (5 bases). Trimming pared 5 bases from V and 6 bases from J, leaving 17 bases between. The CDR3 has 15 residues. Germline assignment: CDR1 SEHNR and CDR2 FQNEAQ (reference sequence). The CDR3, as DNA: TGTGCCAGCAGCGAAGGGGCGAGTCATAGTCAGCCCCAGCATTTT. Translating gives CASSEGASHSQPQHF.

CDR3 nucleotide sequence: TGTGCCATCGGGACTTCGGGGGGCTACACCTTC. Amino acid sequence: CAIGTSGGYTF. The chain combines TRBV10-3 with TRBJ1-2, with D tentatively TRBD1 (5 bases). The CDR3 runs to 11 residues. V shed 8 bases and J shed 8 bases, with 12 bases lying between them. The V gene's germline CDR1 is ENHRY and CDR2 SYGVKD.

The chain carries TRBV7-9 and TRBJ1-1; tentatively, D is TRBD1 (5 bases). The germline V gene has CDR1 SEHNR and CDR2 FQNEAQ (reference sequence). V was cut by 0 bases and J by 6 bases, with 11 bases left in between. The CDR3 runs 14 residues. The CDR3: CASSLAGGFAEAFF. DNA for the CDR3: TGTGCCAGCAGCTTAGCGGGGGGGTTCGCTGAAGCTTTCTTT.

The sample holds a few counts of this clone. The rearrangement joins TRBV13 to TRBJ1-6; D perhaps matches TRBD1 (6 bases). The V gene lost 7 bases and the J gene lost 7 bases, with 8 bases spanning the gap. The V gene's germline CDR1 is PRHDT and CDR2 FYEKMQ (reference sequence). This CDR3 has 12 residues. The CDR3 DNA reads TGTGCCAGCACGGGGGGCAATTCACCCCTCCACTTT. Protein: CASTGGNSPLHF.

The J gene is TRBJ2-3, the V gene TRBV28, with D tentatively TRBD1 (5 bases). There are 14 residues in the CDR3. Germline V lookup: CDR1 MDHEN, CDR2 SYDVKM. V was shortened by 8 bases and J by 8 bases, with 20 bases between the two germline ends. CDR3 amino acids: CASLLRRQTSTQYF. DNA for the CDR3: TGTGCCAGCCTCCTGCGTAGACAGACTTCTACGCAGTATTTT.

This chain links TRBV7-9 with TRBJ2-3; 10 bases map to TRBD1. This CDR3 has 16 residues. V lost 3 bases, J lost 4 bases, and 7 bases stayed unmatched. Per the germline V gene, CDR1 is SEHNR and CDR2 is FQNEAQ (reference sequence). The CDR3 loop reads CASSFPDRGKADTQYF. CDR3 coding DNA: TGTGCCAGCAGCTTCCCGGACAGGGGGAAGGCAGATACGCAGTATTTT.

Details on this clone: Other nucleotide sequences from this sample produce the same CDR3. J is TRBJ1-1 and V is TRBV30; D is undetermined. Trimming left V 0 bases short and J 1 base short, with 6 bases between. The CDR3 loop spans 13 amino acids. CDR1 and CDR2 (germline): GTSNPN, SVGIG (reference sequence). In DNA form, the CDR3 reads TGTGCCTGGAGTGTATCAGAGAACACTGAAGCTTTCTTT. It specifies CAWSVSENTEAFF.

The chain combines TRBV19 with TRBJ1-5; D is unclear. Germline CDR1 and CDR2: LNHDA and SQIVND (reference sequence). The CDR3 is 15 amino acids. V was cut by 1 base and J by 1 base, with 8 bases left in between. The CDR3 DNA reads TGTGCCAGTAGTATAGGGCACCAAAGCAATCAGCCCCAGCATTTT. It is translated as CASSIGHQSNQPQHF.

This rearrangement joins TRBV6-1 to TRBJ2-4, with no clear D. The ends were cut back, 3 bases at V and 11 bases at J, with 17 bases in the middle. Germline CDR1 reads MNHNS; CDR2 reads SASEGT. This CDR3 is built from 14 residues. The CDR3, as DNA: TGTGCCAGCAGTGAGACCGTCAAGGCAAGGGTTCAGTACTTC. Protein: CASSETVKARVQYF.

This clone turned up a few times. The V gene is TRBV7-2, the J gene TRBJ2-7; 7 positions agree with TRBD2. CDR3 length equals 15 residues. Per germline, CDR1 SGHTA and CDR2 FQGNSA. Trimming took 4 bases from V and 0 from J; bases not matched to a gene: 6. The CDR3 spells CASSSGGSFSYEQYF. DNA for the CDR3: TGTGCCAGCAGCTCCGGGGGGAGTTTCTCCTACGAGCAGTACTTC.

This clone appeared a few times. This sequence joins TRBV19 and TRBJ1-4, with D maybe TRBD1 (5 bases). The CDR3 runs 14 residues. Germline V CDR1 and CDR2: LNHDA, SQIVND (reference sequence). V dropped 2 bases and J dropped 11 bases, with 15 bases sitting between them. Here the CDR3 DNA reads TGTGCCAGTAGTATACAGGGAACAGGAGGGAAACTGTTTTTT. It translates to CASSIQGTGGKLFF. The variable domain in full, completed from reference TRBV19 and TRBJ1-4, reads DGGITQSPKYLFRKEGQNVTLSCEQNLNHDAMYWYRQDPGQGLRLIYYSQIVNDFQKGDIAEGYSVSREKKESFPLTVTSAQKNPTAFYLCASSIQGTGGKLFFGSGTQLSVL.

The V gene is TRBV2, the J gene TRBJ2-7, with a tentative D call TRBD2 (5 bases). V gave up 3 bases and J gave up 0 bases, with 24 bases separating them. The CDR3 consists of 19 residues. Germline lookup yields CDR1 SNHLY and CDR2 FYNNEI. CDR3 coding DNA: TGTGCCAGCAGTGACCCGACGACATTCCGGCTAGCCGACTCCTACGAGCAGTACTTC. Its protein is CASSDPTTFRLADSYEQYF.

CDR3 nucleotide sequence: TGTGCCTGGAGTGTAAGCAGGGTGGCGACTGAAGCTTTCTTT. Translation gives CAWSVSRVATEAFF. The chain joins TRBV30 to TRBJ1-1, with D possibly being TRBD1 (5 bases). The CDR3 is made up of 14 amino acids. The V gene lost 0 bases and the J gene lost 5 bases, with 13 bases spanning the gap. Germline loops: CDR1 GTSNPN, CDR2 SVGIG (reference sequence).

This clone occurred a few times. The gene calls are TRBV2 and TRBJ2-2; 8 bases map to TRBD2. The CDR3 runs to 15 residues. Germline values: CDR1 SNHLY, CDR2 FYNNEI. Trimming cost V 6 bases and J 6 bases; bases outside gene matches: 9. The CDR3 region is CASSSGLAGAGELFF. DNA of the CDR3: TGTGCCAGCAGCTCCGGACTAGCTGGTGCCGGGGAGCTGTTTTTT. The full variable domain, with the rest looked up from reference TRBV2 and TRBJ2-2, is EPEVTQTPSHQVTQMGQEVILRCVPISNHLYFYWYRQILGQKVEFLVSFYNNEISEKSEIFDDQFSVERPDGSNFTLKIRSTKLEDSAMYFCASSSGLAGAGELFFGEGSRLTVL.

A few counts support this clone. CDR3 nucleotides: TGCGCCAGCAGCTTGGCCGGGCAGAAGAACACAGATACGCAGTATTTT. Encoded protein: CASSLAGQKNTDTQYF. The chain employs TRBV5-1 and TRBJ2-3; D gene ambiguous. Trimming stripped 0 bases from V and 2 bases from J, with 13 bases between. Germline CDR1 and CDR2: SGHRS and YFSETQ. The CDR3 runs 16 residues.

This clone has only a few counts. The chain combines TRBV5-1 with TRBJ2-3, with 7 nucleotides matching TRBD2. CDR1 is SGHRS and CDR2 is YFSETQ in the germline V gene. This CDR3 comprises 16 residues. The ends lost 3 bases at V and 1 base at J; junction bases unmatched: 8. For the CDR3, the DNA is TGCGCCAGCAGCTCCCCGTCGGGGGGACGCACAGATACGCAGTATTTT. Translation: CASSSPSGGRTDTQYF.

This clone was observed a few times. This chain joins TRBV7-9 and TRBJ2-3; D is undetermined. Trimming took 2 bases from V and 0 from J, leaving 9 bases between them. The germline CDR1 and CDR2 sequences are SEHNR and FQNEAQ (reference sequence). This CDR3 contains 15 residues. CDR3 in amino acids: CASSLLGGSTDTQYF. CDR3 in DNA: TGTGCCAGCAGCTTATTAGGTGGCAGCACAGATACGCAGTATTTT.

This clone was observed a handful of times. V gene TRBV29-1 combines with J gene TRBJ1-2; D might be TRBD1 (5 bases). Germline CDR1 reads SQVTM; CDR2 reads ANQGSEA. Trimming stripped 1 base from V and 6 bases from J, with 9 bases between. The CDR3 is 12 amino acids. The CDR3 reads CSVEGGADGYTF. The CDR3 coding sequence is TGCAGCGTTGAAGGAGGGGCCGATGGCTACACCTTC.